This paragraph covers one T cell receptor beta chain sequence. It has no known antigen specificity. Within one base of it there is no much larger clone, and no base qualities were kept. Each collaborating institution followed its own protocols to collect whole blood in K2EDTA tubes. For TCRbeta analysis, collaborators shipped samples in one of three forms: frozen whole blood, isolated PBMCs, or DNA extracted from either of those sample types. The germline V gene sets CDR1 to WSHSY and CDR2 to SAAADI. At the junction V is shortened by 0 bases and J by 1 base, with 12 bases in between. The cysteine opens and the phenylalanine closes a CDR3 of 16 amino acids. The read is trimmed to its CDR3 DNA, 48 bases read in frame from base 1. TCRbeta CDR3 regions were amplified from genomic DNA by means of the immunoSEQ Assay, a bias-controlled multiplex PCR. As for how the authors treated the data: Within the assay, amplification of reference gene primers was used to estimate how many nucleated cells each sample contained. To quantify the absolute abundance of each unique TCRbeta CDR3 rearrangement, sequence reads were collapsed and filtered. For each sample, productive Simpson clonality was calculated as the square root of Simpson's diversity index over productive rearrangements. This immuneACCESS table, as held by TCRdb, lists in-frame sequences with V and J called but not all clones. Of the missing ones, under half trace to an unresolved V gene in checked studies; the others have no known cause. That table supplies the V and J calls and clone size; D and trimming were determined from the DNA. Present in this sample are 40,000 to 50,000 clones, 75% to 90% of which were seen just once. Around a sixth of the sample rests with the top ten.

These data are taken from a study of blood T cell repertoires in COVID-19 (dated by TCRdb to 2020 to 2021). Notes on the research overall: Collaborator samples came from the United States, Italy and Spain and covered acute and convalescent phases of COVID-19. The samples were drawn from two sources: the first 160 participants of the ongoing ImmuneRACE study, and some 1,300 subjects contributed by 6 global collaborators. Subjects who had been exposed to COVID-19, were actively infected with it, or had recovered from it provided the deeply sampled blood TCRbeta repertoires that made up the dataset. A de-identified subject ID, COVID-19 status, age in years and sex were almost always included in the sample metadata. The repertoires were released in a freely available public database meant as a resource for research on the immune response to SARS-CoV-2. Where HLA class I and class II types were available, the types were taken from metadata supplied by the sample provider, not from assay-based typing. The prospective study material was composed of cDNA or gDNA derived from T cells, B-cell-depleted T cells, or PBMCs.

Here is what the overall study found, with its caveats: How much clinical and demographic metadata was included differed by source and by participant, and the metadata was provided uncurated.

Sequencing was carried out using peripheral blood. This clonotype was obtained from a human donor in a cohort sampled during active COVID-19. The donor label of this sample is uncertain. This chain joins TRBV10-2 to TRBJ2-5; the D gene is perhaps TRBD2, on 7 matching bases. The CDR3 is CASSESGGARQETQYF. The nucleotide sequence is TGCGCCAGCAGTGAGTCGGGGGGGGCGCGCCAAGAGACCCAGTACTTC.